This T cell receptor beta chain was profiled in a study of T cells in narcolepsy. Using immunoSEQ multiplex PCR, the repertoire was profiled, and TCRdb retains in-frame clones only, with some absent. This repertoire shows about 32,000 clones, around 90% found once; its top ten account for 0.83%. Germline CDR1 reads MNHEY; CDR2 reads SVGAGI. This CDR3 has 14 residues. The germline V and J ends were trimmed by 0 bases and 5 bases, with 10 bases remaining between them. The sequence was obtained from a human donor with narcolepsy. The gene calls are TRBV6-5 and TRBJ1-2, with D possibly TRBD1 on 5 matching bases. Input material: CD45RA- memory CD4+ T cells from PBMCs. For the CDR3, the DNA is TGTGCCAGCAGTTACTCAGCGGGGGGGTATGGCTACACCTTC. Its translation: CASSYSAGGYGYTF.